Sequencing of this TCR beta chain was carried out in a study of blood T cell repertoires in COVID-19. Study-wide context: Donors in the United States, Italy and Spain gave samples during acute or convalescent COVID-19. Sources were T cells, B-cell-depleted T cells, or PBMCs; the material itself was cDNA or gDNA.

The sample holds one count of this clone. Authors' processing steps: Counts of nucleated cells, estimated from reference gene primer amplification, were obtained. Repertoires were generated with immunoSEQ multiplex PCR, while TCRdb's copy carries only in-frame clones and drops some. V and J calls and clone size are those listed in that table; D and trimming were worked out from the DNA. The sample consists of some 38,000 clones, around 90% of them appearing once. This CDR3 has 17 amino acids. Material for sequencing was peripheral blood. The rearrangement uses TRBV21-1 and TRBJ2-3; TRBD2, the D gene given by the table, was not confirmed from the DNA. TRBV21-1 counts as a pseudogene. This TCR was recovered from a man aged 60 to 69 with active or convalescent COVID-19. This chain's CDR3 is CASSTHLLAGGTDTQYF. The DNA for the CDR3 is TGTGCCAGCAGCACCCACCTACTAGCGGGAGGAACAGATACGCAGTATTTT.